Reported below is one T cell receptor beta chain. The antigen is undetermined. These data come from a study of shared clonotypes between healthy human individuals. General observations from the study: The sole specimen, blood, was sampled, and tissue repertoires likely differ.

Positively selected for CCR7, the CD45RO-negative cells used as naive CD8 cells excluded terminally differentiated effector memory CD45RA+ cells. The method was immunoSEQ multiplex PCR; TCRdb's version includes in-frame clones alone and lacks a portion of them. Of roughly 2,000,000 clones listed, about 94% were seen once; the top ten hold 1% to 1.5%. The CDR3 length is 16 residues. CDR1 and CDR2 from the germline V gene are SGHKS and YYEKEE (reference sequence). Deletions cut 4 bases from V and 5 bases from J, with 18 bases between. The specimen sequenced was naive CD8+ T cells sorted from blood. V and J are TRBV5-5 and TRBJ2-2, with D perhaps matching TRBD2 (6 bases). This sequence was found in a man between 18 and 35 years old in good health. The CDR3 sequence is CASSDAGRLGTGELFF. CDR3 coding DNA: TGTGCCAGCAGCGATGCGGGAAGGTTGGGAACCGGGGAGCTGTTTTTT.